This T cell receptor (beta chain) was sequenced in a study of T cell changes during pregnancy in multiple sclerosis. V lost 5 bases and J lost 0; bases outside the gene matches: 6. The CDR3 runs 15 residues. Germline-derived CDR1 and CDR2 are SGHRS and YFSETQ. Clones were read by immunoSEQ multiplex PCR, and TCRdb kept only the in-frame ones, dropping some. Of just over 50,000 clones listed, roughly 94% are singletons. This sequence was found in a female donor with multiple sclerosis, enrolled in a pregnancy study. This specimen consisted of CD4+ T cells from peripheral blood mononuclear cells, obtained in the second trimester of pregnancy. The chain recombines TRBV5-1 with TRBJ2-7; TRBD2 matches at 9 bases. The CDR3: CASRPAGGSSYEQYF. The DNA for the CDR3 is TGCGCCAGCAGGCCAGCGGGGGGCTCCTCCTACGAGCAGTACTTC.